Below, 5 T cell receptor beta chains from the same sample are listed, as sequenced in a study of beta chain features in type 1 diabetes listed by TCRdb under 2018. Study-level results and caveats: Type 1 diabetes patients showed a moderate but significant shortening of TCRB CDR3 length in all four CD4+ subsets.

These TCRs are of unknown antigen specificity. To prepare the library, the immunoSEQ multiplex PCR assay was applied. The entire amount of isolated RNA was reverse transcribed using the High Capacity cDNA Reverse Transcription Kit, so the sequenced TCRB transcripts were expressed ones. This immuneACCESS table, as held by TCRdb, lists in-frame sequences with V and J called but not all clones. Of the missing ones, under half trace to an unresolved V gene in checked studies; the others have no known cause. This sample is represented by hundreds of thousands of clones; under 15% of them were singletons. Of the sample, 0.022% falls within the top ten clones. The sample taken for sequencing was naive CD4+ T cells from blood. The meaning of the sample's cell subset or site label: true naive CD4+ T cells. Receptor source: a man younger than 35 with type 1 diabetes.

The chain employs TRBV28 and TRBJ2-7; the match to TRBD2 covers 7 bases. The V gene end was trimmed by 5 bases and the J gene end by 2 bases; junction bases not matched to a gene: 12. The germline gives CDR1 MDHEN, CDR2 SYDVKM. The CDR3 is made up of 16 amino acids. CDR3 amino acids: CASSPSLAEGPYEQYF. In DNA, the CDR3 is TGTGCCAGCAGTCCTAGCCTAGCGGAAGGCCCCTACGAGCAGTACTTC.

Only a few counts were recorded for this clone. The CDR3 DNA sequence: TGTGCCAGTAGTATAGAGTGGGCAAGGTTAACTCTAGCCAAAAACATTCAGTACTTC. This codes for CASSIEWARLTLAKNIQYF. The V call is TRBV19, the J call TRBJ2-4; D unclear. The CDR3 is 19 residues long. Germline CDR1 reads LNHDA; CDR2 reads SQIVND (reference sequence). V was clipped by 0 bases and J by 0 bases, with 18 bases between them.

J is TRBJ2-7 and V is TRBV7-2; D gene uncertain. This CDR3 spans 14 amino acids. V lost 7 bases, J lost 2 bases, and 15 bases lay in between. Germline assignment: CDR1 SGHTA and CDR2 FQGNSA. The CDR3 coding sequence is TGTGCCAGCACCCTCGGGTCCGGTACCTACGAGCAGTACTTC. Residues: CASTLGSGTYEQYF.

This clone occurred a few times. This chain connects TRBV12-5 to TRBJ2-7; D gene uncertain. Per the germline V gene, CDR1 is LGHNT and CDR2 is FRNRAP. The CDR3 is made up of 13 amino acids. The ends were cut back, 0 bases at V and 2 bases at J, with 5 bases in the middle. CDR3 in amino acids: CASGLVPPYEQYF. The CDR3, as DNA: TGTGCTAGTGGTTTGGTCCCCCCCTACGAGCAGTACTTC.

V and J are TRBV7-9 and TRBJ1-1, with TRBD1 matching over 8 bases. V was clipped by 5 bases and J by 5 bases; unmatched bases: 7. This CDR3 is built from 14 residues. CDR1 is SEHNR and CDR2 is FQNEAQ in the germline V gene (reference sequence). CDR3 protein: CASSLQDRVTEAFF. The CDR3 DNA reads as TGTGCCAGCAGCCTCCAGGACAGGGTGACTGAAGCTTTCTTT.